This TCR beta chain was retrieved from a study of blood T cell repertoires in COVID-19. Turning to the study itself: T cells, B-cell-depleted T cells, or PBMCs provided the cDNA or gDNA that served as material.

The V end was cut by 9 bases, the J end by 8 bases, with 22 bases between. Germline CDR1 MNHEY, CDR2 SVGAGI. This CDR3 has 14 amino acids. Per the original methods: The assay estimated nucleated cells by amplifying reference gene primers. Generated by immunoSEQ multiplex PCR, the TCRdb table keeps only in-frame clones and is missing some. The DNA gave D and trimming, while V, J and clone size come from that table. The table includes over 100,000 clones, 60% to 75% detected once. This receptor was taken from a woman aged 70-85 years with acute or convalescent COVID-19. V is TRBV6-5 and J is TRBJ1-2; D ambiguous. Sequenced material: peripheral blood. Here the CDR3 reads CASNNRRGGKGYTF. Written as DNA, the CDR3 is TGTGCCAGTAACAATAGGCGGGGAGGGAAGGGCTACACCTTC.